The present entry profiles one T cell receptor (beta chain) with its context. Clones were read by immunoSEQ multiplex PCR, and TCRdb kept only the in-frame ones, dropping some. This sample carries over 85,000 clones, 91% of them seen once, and the ten largest clones take 1.5% to 2%. The data derive from a study of T cell changes during pregnancy in multiple sclerosis. CDR1 and CDR2 (germline): KGHSH, LQKENI. The CDR3 length is 17 residues. V was clipped by 4 bases and J by 3 bases, with 16 bases between them. The source is a female donor in good health, enrolled as a control in a pregnancy study. The sample here was peripheral blood, taken in the first trimester of pregnancy. The chain recombines TRBV18 with TRBJ1-6; tentatively, D is TRBD1 (6 bases). The CDR3 reads CASSLDSLRVYNSPLHF. In DNA, the CDR3 is TGTGCCAGCTCACTGGACAGTTTAAGGGTCTATAATTCACCCCTCCACTTT.